One and the same sample provided the 25 T cell receptor beta chains below, sequenced in a study of T cells in Graves' hyperthyroidism and ophthalmopathy. Authors of the study amplified TCR beta CDR3 regions from RNA transcripts. The study used the HTBI primer set for a first-round RT-PCR of the TCR CDR3. Via MiXCR, TCRdb re-called the multiplex PCR reads, giving one row per CDR3 protein. This table holds around 440,000 distinct CDR3 sequences, 15% to 18% found once. Sequencing was carried out using blood. The receptors were gathered from a woman under 30 with Graves' hyperthyroidism.

In this sample, this clonotype turned up many times. The chain uses TRBV7-8 and TRBJ2-7; D uncertain. Trimming left V 1 base short and J 2 bases short, with 15 bases between. In germline, CDR1 is SGHVS, CDR2 FQNEAQ. This CDR3 has 16 residues. The CDR3 nucleotides are TGTGCCAGCAGCTTAGGGCCTGAGACGGCACCCTACGAGCAGTACTTC. It encodes CASSLGPETAPYEQYF.

Regarding this clonotype: Possible read error: a much larger clone is one base away. The chain combines TRBV12-3 or TRBV12-4 with TRBJ2-3, with TRBD2 identical over 7 bases. J gave up 6 bases and V 1 base, and 4 bases lay outside the gene matches. The CDR3 spans 14 residues. The CDR3 region is CASSLGNGRDTQYF. CDR3 in DNA: TGTGCCAGCAGTTTAGGTAACGGGAGGGATACGCAGTATTTT.

This clonotype has a handful of counts. The rearrangement uses TRBV5-8 and TRBJ2-1, with 9 bases identical to TRBD1. The CDR3 is 14 residues long. The junction had 9 bases not matched to a gene; V was cut back by 4 bases and J by 10 bases. CDR1 and CDR2 from the germline V gene are SGHTS and YDEGEE. CDR3 nucleotide sequence: TGTGCCAGCAGCCCGGGACAGGGAATTCTCGAGCAGTTCTTC. Encoded protein: CASSPGQGILEQFF. Variable domain in full (rest from reference TRBV5-8 and TRBJ2-1): EAGVTQSPTHLIKTRGQQATLRCSPISGHTSVYWYQQALGLGLQFLLWYDEGEERNRGNFPPRFSGRQFPNYSSELNVNALELEDSALYLCASSPGQGILEQFFGPGTRLTVL.

This clonotype was counted at least ten times. The chain is built from TRBV7-3 and TRBJ2-5, with D maybe TRBD1 (6 bases). Germline values: CDR1 SGHTA, CDR2 FQGTGA. Between the trimmed V and J ends, which lost 0 bases and 5 bases, there was a span of 16 bases. The CDR3 is 16 amino acids. Here the CDR3 DNA reads TGTGCCAGCAGCTTAACTGGTTTCAACAGGGTGGAGACCCAGTACTTC. Protein product: CASSLTGFNRVETQYF.

Regarding this clonotype: This may be a read error: a much more frequent sequence differs by one nucleotide. The chain joins TRBV6-1 to TRBJ2-1; TRBD2 might be the D (5 bases). The CDR3 length is 14 residues. Germline CDR1 MNHNS, CDR2 SASEGT. V lost 6 bases to trimming and J lost 10 bases, with 19 bases between them. Written as DNA, the CDR3 is TGTGCCAGCAGATCTTGGACTGGCTCGGCGGAGCAGTTCTTC. It is translated as CASRSWTGSAEQFF.

CDR3 sequence reads: CSVVIRGGQETQYF. CDR3 nucleotide sequence: TGCAGCGTTGTTATCAGGGGGGGGCAAGAGACCCAGTACTTC. The rearrangement links TRBV29-1 to TRBJ2-5, with D tentatively TRBD1 or TRBD2 (7 bases each). With 4 bases removed from V and 2 bases from J, the gap between germline ends came to 14 bases. CDR1 is SQVTM, CDR2 ANQGSEA, per germline. The length of the CDR3 is 14 residues.

The table lists this clonotype with many counts. The V gene is TRBV9, the J gene TRBJ2-6; D call uncertain. Trimming removed 6 bases from V and 0 bases from J, with 16 bases in between. Germline lookup yields CDR1 SGDLS and CDR2 YYNGEE. This CDR3 is built from 17 residues. The CDR3 DNA reads TGTGCCAGCACCAATCCAGGTCCTGTCTCTGGGGCCAACGTCCTGACTTTC. Its translation: CASTNPGPVSGANVLTF.

This clonotype was counted ten times or more. The V and J genes are TRBV5-1 and TRBJ2-1, with D unresolved. V was clipped by 4 bases and J by 8 bases, with 19 bases between them. CDR3 length: 15 amino acids. Germline CDR1 SGHRS, CDR2 YFSETQ. The CDR3 coding sequence is TGCGCCAGCAGCCCGCGAAGGTTAGCAGAGGATGAGCAGTTCTTC. Translation gives CASSPRRLAEDEQFF. The whole variable domain, filled in from reference TRBV5-1 and TRBJ2-1, reads KAGVTQTPRYLIKTRGQQVTLSCSPISGHRSVSWYQQTPGQGLQFLFEYFSETQRNKGNFPGRFSGRQFSNSRSEMNVSTLELGDSALYLCASSPRRLAEDEQFFGPGTRLTVL.

This clonotype has a count of ten or more. The gene calls are TRBV12-3 or TRBV12-4 and TRBJ2-5; D possibly corresponds to TRBD1 (6 bases). The CDR3 has 13 residues. Between the trimmed V and J ends, which lost 6 bases and 3 bases, there was a span of 11 bases. CDR3 DNA: TGTGCCAGCAGAACCCACAGGGAAGAGACCCAGTACTTC. As protein: CASRTHREETQYF.

This clonotype appeared many times. The chain's CDR3 is CASSQSMGEQFF. DNA of the CDR3: TGCGCCAGCAGCCAATCCATGGGTGAGCAGTTCTTC. V usage is TRBV4-1 and J usage is TRBJ2-1; D is undetermined. Per the germline V gene, CDR1 is MGHRA and CDR2 is YSYEKL. Deletions cut 2 bases from V and 9 bases from J, with 8 bases between. The CDR3 sequence is 12 residues long.

The V gene is TRBV2, the J gene TRBJ1-2, with 9 bases aligning to TRBD1. Germline V gene lookup returns CDR1 SNHLY and CDR2 FYNNEI. J gave up 4 bases and V 4 bases, and 4 bases lay outside the gene matches. The CDR3 is 14 amino acids. CDR3 loop: CASSGQGGSYGYTF. DNA for the CDR3: TGTGCCAGCAGTGGACAGGGGGGTTCCTATGGCTACACCTTC.

This clonotype appeared many times. The rearrangement links TRBV7-9 to TRBJ2-1; D not certain. The CDR3 sequence is 12 residues long. CDR1 is SEHNR and CDR2 is FQNEAQ in the germline V gene (reference sequence). Trimming left V 1 base short and J 9 bases short, with 7 bases between. Here the CDR3 reads CASSLVLSEQFF. The CDR3 DNA reads TGTGCCAGCAGCTTAGTACTGTCTGAGCAGTTCTTC.

This clonotype was found a few times. J is TRBJ2-5 and V is TRBV28; 11 bases fit TRBD1. With V trimmed by 4 bases and J by 1 base, 2 bases remained unmatched. This CDR3 comprises 15 residues. Germline-derived CDR1 and CDR2 are MDHEN and SYDVKM. The CDR3: CASSSDRGLQETQYF. CDR3 in DNA: TGTGCCAGCAGTTCGGACAGGGGGCTCCAAGAGACCCAGTACTTC.

A few counts support this clonotype. J is TRBJ1-2 and V is TRBV19; TRBD1 might be the D (5 bases). V shed 8 bases and J shed 2 bases, with 9 bases lying between them. CDR1 is LNHDA and CDR2 is SQIVND in the germline V gene (reference sequence). The CDR3 sequence is 12 residues long. The CDR3 spells CASQGTNYGYTF. Here the CDR3 DNA reads TGTGCCAGTCAGGGAACCAACTATGGCTACACCTTC. Drawing the rest from reference TRBV19 and TRBJ1-2, the complete variable domain is DGGITQSPKYLFRKEGQNVTLSCEQNLNHDAMYWYRQDPGQGLRLIYYSQIVNDFQKGDIAEGYSVSREKKESFPLTVTSAQKNPTAFYLCASQGTNYGYTFGSGTRLTVV.

This clonotype was recorded at least ten times. The chain is built from TRBV24-1 and TRBJ2-1; TRBD2 matches at 9 bases. Germline trimming cut 5 bases from V and 4 bases from J; bases unmatched to any gene: 14. Germline values: CDR1 KGHDR, CDR2 SFDVKD. The CDR3 is made up of 18 amino acids. CDR3 protein: CATSGSRSGLARYNEQFF. As DNA, the CDR3 is TGTGCCACCAGTGGATCCAGATCCGGACTAGCGAGGTACAATGAGCAGTTCTTC.

The rearrangement links TRBV14 to TRBJ2-3, with TRBD2 identical over 13 bases. The CDR3 spans 18 residues. CDR1 is SGHDN, CDR2 FVKESK, per germline. After removal of 4 bases from V and 0 bases from J, the junction contained 7 bases not matched to a gene. CDR3 bases: TGTGCCAGCAGCCTACTAGGGACTAGCGGGGCTAGCACAGATACGCAGTATTTT. This translates into CASSLLGTSGASTDTQYF.

This clonotype was seen many times. The chain is built from TRBV11-1 and TRBJ2-5, with a tentative D call TRBD2 (5 bases). Germline V gene data show CDR1 as SGHAT and CDR2 as FQDESV (reference sequence). The CDR3 has 15 residues. The V gene lost 4 bases and the J gene lost 2 bases, with 14 bases spanning the gap. The CDR3 spells CASSSRRVSQETQYF. The CDR3 DNA follows: TGTGCCAGCAGCTCAAGGCGGGTTTCACAAGAGACCCAGTACTTC.

The chain employs TRBV7-2 and TRBJ2-1; 8 positions agree with TRBD2. In germline, CDR1 is SGHTA, CDR2 FQGNSA. With 5 bases clipped from V and 8 bases from J, the junction kept 8 bases outside the gene matches. The CDR3 loop spans 14 amino acids. This chain's CDR3 is CASSTRGGRYEQFF. The CDR3, as DNA: TGTGCCAGCAGCACCCGGGGGGGCCGCTATGAGCAGTTCTTC.

This clonotype has ten or more counts. The chain has TRBV24-1 and TRBJ1-5; weak D call: TRBD1 (5 bases). V was clipped by 3 bases and J by 6 bases, with 14 bases between them. Germline assignment: CDR1 KGHDR and CDR2 SFDVKD. This CDR3 is 15 amino acids long. In DNA form, the CDR3 reads TGTGCCACCAGTGATCGGGGACGCGAAAGTCAGCCCCAGCATTTT. It specifies CATSDRGRESQPQHF.

Ten or more counts support this clonotype. The chain combines TRBV7-8 with TRBJ1-5; D is uncertain. Germline V gene data show CDR1 as SGHVS and CDR2 as FQNEAQ. V was trimmed by 6 bases and J by 3 bases, leaving 6 bases between them. This CDR3 contains 12 residues. CDR3 sequence reads: CASSSYNQPQHF. The CDR3 DNA is TGTGCCAGCAGTTCCTACAATCAGCCCCAGCATTTT.

J is TRBJ2-3 and V is TRBV29-1; D may be TRBD2 (5 bases). The CDR3 totals 13 residues. Germline-derived CDR1 and CDR2 are SQVTM and ANQGSEA. V lost 7 bases and J 5 bases, leaving 16 bases between the germline ends. DNA of the CDR3: TGCAGCGGTGGGAGTGGAGGAGAAGATACGCAGTATTTT. Its translation is CSGGSGGEDTQYF.

This clonotype was recorded at least ten times. The J gene is TRBJ2-7, the V gene TRBV12-3 or TRBV12-4, with D perhaps TRBD1 or TRBD2 (5 bases each). The V end was cut by 4 bases, the J end by 1 base, with 8 bases between. The CDR3 covers 13 residues. Here the CDR3 DNA reads TGTGCCAGCAGTTCGGGGCAATCCTACGAGCAGTACTTC. Translated, it gives CASSSGQSYEQYF.

This clonotype was counted ten times or more. The chain links TRBV5-5 to TRBJ2-3; 8 bases are a match to TRBD2. Germline V gives CDR1 SGHKS, CDR2 YYEKEE (reference sequence). The CDR3 consists of 13 residues. V shed 6 bases, J shed 5 bases, and the junction held 5 bases outside the gene matches. The CDR3 nucleotides read TGTGCCAGCATGAGGCTAGCGGGAGATACGCAGTATTTT. Encoded protein: CASMRLAGDTQYF. Looking up the rest from reference TRBV5-5 and TRBJ2-3 gives the full variable domain: DAGVTQSPTHLIKTRGQQVTLRCSPISGHKSVSWYQQVLGQGPQFIFQYYEKEERGRGNFPDRFSARQFPNYSSELNVNALLLGDSALYLCASMRLAGDTQYFGPGTRLTVL.

The V call is TRBV7-3, the J call TRBJ1-2; 10 nucleotides align to TRBD1. Germline loops: CDR1 SGHTA, CDR2 FQGTGA. Trimming at V came to 6 bases and at J to 4 bases, leaving 8 bases not matched to a gene. The CDR3 has 15 amino acids. In DNA form, the CDR3 reads TGTGCCAGCAGTCGAAAGGGGGACAGGGGCTATGGCTACACCTTC. Encoded protein: CASSRKGDRGYGYTF.

This clonotype was picked up a small number of times. The rearrangement links TRBV28 to TRBJ1-4; D ambiguous. V was clipped by 3 bases and J by 6 bases, with 11 bases between them. Per germline, CDR1 MDHEN and CDR2 SYDVKM. This CDR3 is built from 14 residues. For the CDR3, the DNA is TGTGCCAGCAGTTTTAGTCATTCGTATGAAAAACTGTTTTTT. It yields the protein CASSFSHSYEKLFF.